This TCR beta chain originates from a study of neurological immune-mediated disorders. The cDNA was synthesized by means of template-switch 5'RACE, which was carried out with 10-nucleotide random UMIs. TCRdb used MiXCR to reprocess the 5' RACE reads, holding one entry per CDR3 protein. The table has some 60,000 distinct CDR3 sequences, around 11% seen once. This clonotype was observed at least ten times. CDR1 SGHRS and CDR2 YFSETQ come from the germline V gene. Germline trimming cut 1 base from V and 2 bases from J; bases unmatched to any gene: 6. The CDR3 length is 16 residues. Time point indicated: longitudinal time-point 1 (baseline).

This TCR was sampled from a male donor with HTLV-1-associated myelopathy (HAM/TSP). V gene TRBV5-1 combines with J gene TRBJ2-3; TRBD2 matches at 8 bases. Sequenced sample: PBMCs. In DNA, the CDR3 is TGCGCCAGCAGCTTGATGGGCGGGGGGACCACAGATACGCAGTATTTT. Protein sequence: CASSLMGGGTTDTQYF.